This is a list of T cell receptor beta chains from one sample in a study of shared clonotypes between healthy human individuals. Assay used: immunoSEQ multiplex PCR; TCRdb lists only in-frame clones, some missing. The sample holds over a million clones; more than 95% are singletons and the top ten take more than 0.9%. Sequencing used naive CD4+ T cells sorted from blood. Receptors originate from a man aged 25 to 40 in good health. The CDR3 runs from the conserved cysteine through the conserved F or W. The D gene is left open where the match is weak. Size values are once, few and many counts, or a class for expanded clones, and some rows have none.

d_call	v_call	clone_size	j_call	cdr3_nt	cdr3_aa
-	TRBV9	-	TRBJ2-1	TGTGCCAGCAGCGTAGGAGCTAGCTCCTACAATGAGCAGTTCTTC	CASSVGASSYNEQFF
-	TRBV6-6	once	TRBJ2-7	TGTGCCAGCATGGAGCGTTACGAGCAGTACTTC	CASMERYEQYF
-	TRBV5-1	-	TRBJ2-7	TGCGCCAGCAGCCGTGTACCCCCATCAGACAGGAGCTCCTACGAGCAGTACTTC	CASSRVPPSDRSSYEQYF
-	TRBV18	-	TRBJ2-3	TGTGCCAGCTCACCCCCGGAACCTTTGCCAGATACGCAGTATTTT	CASSPPEPLPDTQYF
TRBD1	TRBV14	-	TRBJ2-2	TGTGCCAGCACCCAGCATCGGACAGGGGTTCCCGGGGAGCTGTTTTTT	CASTQHRTGVPGELFF
TRBD1	TRBV6-1	-	TRBJ1-2	TGTGCCAGCCAGGACAGGGTCCTTTATGGCTACACCTTC	CASQDRVLYGYTF
-	TRBV27	-	TRBJ2-1	TGTGCCAGCAGCCCCACGGCACCTGAGTGGGCACCCCGACGAAACACATCCTACAATGAGCAGTTCTTC	CASSPTAPEWAPRRNTSYNEQFF
-	TRBV10-3	-	TRBJ2-7	TGTGCCATCTCTCCCCGCACAACCGACTCCTACGAGCAGTACTTC	CAISPRTTDSYEQYF
-	TRBV9	-	TRBJ2-1	TGTGCCAGCAGCGTAGGAGGAACCTACAATGAGCAGTTCTTC	CASSVGGTYNEQFF
-	TRBV28	-	TRBJ2-1	TGTGCCAGCAGTTTAACCGGATTCTACAATGAGCAGTTCTTC	CASSLTGFYNEQFF
-	TRBV7-5	-	TRBJ2-6	TGTGTCAGAAGCTTGGACAGGGAGTCTGGGGCCAACGTCCTGACTTTC	CVRSLDRESGANVLTF
-	TRBV11-3	-	TRBJ2-1	TGTGCCAGCAGCGCCCTAGGGGCGAATGAGCAGTTCTTC	CASSALGANEQFF
TRBD1	TRBV2	few	TRBJ2-7	TGTGCCAGCAGTGCCGGGACAGATTACGAGCAGTACTTC	CASSAGTDYEQYF
TRBD1	TRBV28	-	TRBJ1-5	TGTGCCAGCAGCTACGACAGGGGTGGTCTGCTCCAGCATTTT	CASSYDRGGLLQHF
-	TRBV6-6	-	TRBJ1-2	TGTGCCAGCAGCGGGGTCTCGGGCTACACCTTC	CASSGVSGYTF
-	TRBV13	-	TRBJ1-1	TGTGCCAGCAGCTTAGCCGCGGGCCTCTACTCCCGAATGAACACTGAAGCTTTCTTT	CASSLAAGLYSRMNTEAFF
-	TRBV2	-	TRBJ2-1	TGTGCCAGCAGCCTGATACGGGAGCAGTTCTTC	CASSLIREQFF
TRBD1	TRBV18	-	TRBJ2-2	TGTGCCAGCTCACCTACAGGGGGAGACACCGGGGAGCTGTTTTTT	CASSPTGGDTGELFF
-	TRBV7-9	-	TRBJ2-3	TGTGCCAGCAGCCTCAGACCGACCGGCACAGATACGCAGTATTTT	CASSLRPTGTDTQYF
-	TRBV11-3	-	TRBJ2-7	TGTGCCAGCAGCTCCAGGACCTACGAGCAGTACTTC	CASSSRTYEQYF
-	TRBV25-1	once	TRBJ2-3	TGTGCCAGCAGCAACGCCGGAGGGCGGGATAGCACAGATACGCAGTATTTT	CASSNAGGRDSTDTQYF
TRBD2	TRBV5-6	-	TRBJ2-3	TGTGCCAGCAGCGCCAAGGGGATCAGGGCCCTAGCGGGAGATACGCAGTATTTT	CASSAKGIRALAGDTQYF
-	TRBV19	-	TRBJ1-5	TGTGCCAGTAGTATAGATGGCGCCCGTCCCCCGCCCCAGCATTTT	CASSIDGARPPPQHF
-	TRBV6-6	-	TRBJ2-5	TGTGCCAGCAGTTACTTCGCCGCGCAGACTCAAGAGACCCAGTACTTC	CASSYFAAQTQETQYF